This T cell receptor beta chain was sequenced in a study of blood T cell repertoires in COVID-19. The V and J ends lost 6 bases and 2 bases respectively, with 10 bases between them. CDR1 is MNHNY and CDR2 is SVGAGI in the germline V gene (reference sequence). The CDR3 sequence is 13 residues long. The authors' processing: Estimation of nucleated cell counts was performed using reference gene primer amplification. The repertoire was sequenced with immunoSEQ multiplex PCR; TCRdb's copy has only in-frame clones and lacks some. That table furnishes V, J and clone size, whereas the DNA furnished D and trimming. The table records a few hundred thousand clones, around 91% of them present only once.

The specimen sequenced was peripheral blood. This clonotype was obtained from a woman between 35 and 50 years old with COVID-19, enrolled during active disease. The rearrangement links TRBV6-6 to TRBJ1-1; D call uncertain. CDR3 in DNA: TGTGCCAGCAGCGGGGTAGGCAACACTGAAGCTTTCTTT. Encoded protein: CASSGVGNTEAFF.